The 22 T cell receptor beta chains presented below share a single source sample, sequenced in a study of graft-versus-host responses after intestinal transplantation. Repertoires were generated with immunoSEQ multiplex PCR, while TCRdb's copy carries only in-frame clones and drops some. The sample has some 100,000 clones, approximately 92% seen once. Their recognized antigens are unknown. The specimen comprised unstimulated CD8+ T cells sorted from spleen or lymph node cells, sampled before transplant. The receptor source for this set is a human donor who was the organ donor for an intestinal transplant.

The genes are TRBV10-3 and TRBJ1-1, with 8 bases lining up with TRBD1. J lost 1 base, V lost 8 bases, and 0 bases had no gene match. The CDR3 totals 12 residues. Per the germline V gene, CDR1 is ENHRY and CDR2 is SYGVKD. The CDR3 region is CAIGQGNTEAFF. In DNA, the CDR3 is TGTGCCATCGGACAGGGGAACACTGAAGCTTTCTTT.

The V and J genes are TRBV11-3 and TRBJ2-5; TRBD1 agrees at 9 bases. The germline V gene has CDR1 SGHNT and CDR2 YENEEA. The ends lost 5 bases at V and 0 bases at J; junction bases unmatched: 13. The CDR3 sequence is 18 residues long. CDR3 loop: CASSPGQGRRPDQETQYF. The CDR3 DNA reads TGTGCCAGCAGCCCCGGACAGGGGAGGCGTCCCGACCAAGAGACCCAGTACTTC.

The chain links TRBV4-3 to TRBJ1-5; D unresolved. The germline CDR1 and CDR2 sequences are LGHNA and YSLEER. Trimming shortened V by 3 bases and J by 10 bases, and 19 bases separated the two germline ends. This CDR3 region has 15 residues. CDR3 amino acids: CASSQFPSHYFPQHF. In DNA, the CDR3 is TGCGCCAGCAGCCAGTTTCCGTCCCACTATTTCCCCCAGCATTTT.

The CDR3 sequence: CASSPSGTGFSLFPGANVLTF. The CDR3 DNA reads as TGTGCCAGCTCCCCCTCCGGGACAGGCTTTTCTCTCTTCCCGGGGGCCAACGTCCTGACTTTC. The chain recombines TRBV28 with TRBJ2-6, with 8 bases that match TRBD1. The J segment lost 4 bases and the V segment lost 8 bases, leaving 25 bases of the junction unmatched. The CDR3 is made up of 21 amino acids. CDR1 and CDR2 (germline): MDHEN, SYDVKM.

CDR3: CASSQWTGGGINEQFF. DNA of the CDR3: TGCGCCAGCAGCCAATGGACTGGCGGGGGGATCAATGAGCAGTTCTTC. This sequence joins TRBV4-1 and TRBJ2-1, with TRBD2 identical over 8 bases. V shed 2 bases, J shed 6 bases, and the junction held 9 bases outside the gene matches. Germline CDR1 is MGHRA and CDR2 is YSYEKL. There are 16 residues in the CDR3.

This clone was seen a single time. The J gene is TRBJ2-7, the V gene TRBV10-1, with D unclear. Germline CDR1 WNHNN, CDR2 SYGVQD (reference sequence). Trimming stripped 2 bases from V and 0 bases from J, with 11 bases between. This CDR3 has 15 amino acids. CDR3 loop: CASSETDSSSYEQYF. CDR3 nucleotides: TGCGCCAGCAGTGAGACAGATTCAAGCTCCTACGAGCAGTACTTC.

The chain uses TRBV19 and TRBJ1-1; no reliable D call. Germline CDR1 LNHDA, CDR2 SQIVND (reference sequence). Trimming pared 3 bases from V and 4 bases from J, leaving 6 bases between. This CDR3 is built from 12 residues. Written as DNA, the CDR3 is TGTGCCAGTAGTATTGGCCGCACTGAAGCTTTCTTT. Its protein is CASSIGRTEAFF. Based on the CDR3 plus reference TRBV19 and TRBJ1-1, the full variable domain is DGGITQSPKYLFRKEGQNVTLSCEQNLNHDAMYWYRQDPGQGLRLIYYSQIVNDFQKGDIAEGYSVSREKKESFPLTVTSAQKNPTAFYLCASSIGRTEAFFGQGTRLTVV.

The J gene is TRBJ1-2, the V gene TRBV5-1, with D perhaps TRBD1 (5 bases). CDR1 SGHRS and CDR2 YFSETQ come from the germline V gene. The CDR3 covers 18 residues. The V end lost 0 bases, the J end lost 4 bases, and 22 bases lay between the germline ends. As DNA, the CDR3 is TGCGCCAGCAGCTTGGAGGGGCCAGGGAGGAGTTTCCCCTATGGCTACACCTTC. Protein product: CASSLEGPGRSFPYGYTF. The full variable domain, rest sourced from reference TRBV5-1 and TRBJ1-2, is KAGVTQTPRYLIKTRGQQVTLSCSPISGHRSVSWYQQTPGQGLQFLFEYFSETQRNKGNFPGRFSGRQFSNSRSEMNVSTLELGDSALYLCASSLEGPGRSFPYGYTFGSGTRLTVV.

The rearrangement uses TRBV6-5 and TRBJ2-5; TRBD1 agrees at 9 bases. V shed 6 bases, J shed 9 bases, and the junction held 14 bases outside the gene matches. The CDR3 has 15 amino acids. From germline, CDR1 is MNHEY and CDR2 SVGAGI. The chain's CDR3 is CASSLGQGPLGAQYF. DNA of the CDR3: TGTGCCAGCAGCCTAGGACAGGGGCCCTTGGGGGCCCAGTACTTC.

To note about this clone: A read error may produce the germline difference seen at one junction end. V gene TRBV7-7 combines with J gene TRBJ2-1, with 10 bases lining up with TRBD2. CDR1 and CDR2 (germline): SSHAT, FNYEAQ (reference sequence). The CDR3 spans 15 residues. The CDR3 region is CASSAGTSVDNEQFF. In nucleotides, the CDR3 is TGTGCTAGCAGCGCCGGGACTAGCGTGGACAATGAGCAGTTCTTC.

V usage is TRBV4-1 and J usage is TRBJ1-4; 10 bases are a match to TRBD1. Per germline, CDR1 MGHRA and CDR2 YSYEKL. V lost 4 bases and J lost 0; bases outside the gene matches: 2. The CDR3 sequence is 16 residues long. Written as DNA, the CDR3 is TGCGCCAGCAGCCCCGGACAGGGGGCAACTAATGAAAAACTGTTTTTT. This gives the protein CASSPGQGATNEKLFF.

The chain employs TRBV5-1 and TRBJ2-7; D is possibly TRBD2 (6 bases). The ends were cut back, 4 bases at V and 3 bases at J, with 14 bases in the middle. From germline, CDR1 is SGHRS and CDR2 YFSETQ. The CDR3 has 14 amino acids. CDR3 bases: TGCGCCAGCAGCGGGGGAGGTGGGGACTACGAGCAGTACTTC. It yields the protein CASSGGGGDYEQYF.

This sequence joins TRBV19 and TRBJ2-3; a weak D match, TRBD2 (6 bases). The V and J ends lost 9 bases and 2 bases respectively, with 15 bases between them. Germline loops: CDR1 LNHDA, CDR2 SQIVND (reference sequence). The length of the CDR3 is 14 residues. CDR3 in DNA: TGTGCCAGAAATCAGCGGGCCGCCACAGATACGCAGTATTTT. It is translated as CARNQRAATDTQYF.

The chain combines TRBV9 with TRBJ2-1; 9 positions match TRBD2. With 2 bases clipped from V and 0 bases from J, the junction kept 3 bases outside the gene matches. CDR1 is SGDLS and CDR2 is YYNGEE in the germline V gene. CDR3 size: 16 residues. This CDR3 reads CASSVGLAPSYNEQFF. For the CDR3, the DNA is TGTGCCAGCAGCGTTGGACTAGCGCCCTCCTACAATGAGCAGTTCTTC. The full variable domain, in which reference TRBV9 and TRBJ2-1 provide the parts outside the CDR3, is DSGVTQTPKHLITATGQRVTLRCSPRSGDLSVYWYQQSLDQGLQFLIQYYNGEERAKGNILERFSAQQFPDLHSELNLSSLELGDSALYFCASSVGLAPSYNEQFFGPGTRLTVL.

This clone was counted once. The genes are TRBV7-9 and TRBJ1-2; perhaps TRBD1 as D (5 bases). The germline CDR1 and CDR2 sequences are SEHNR and FQNEAQ (reference sequence). With 2 bases removed from V and 6 bases from J, the gap between germline ends came to 13 bases. The CDR3 sequence is 14 residues long. The DNA for the CDR3 is TGTGCCAGCAGCTTAAGGTCCCAGGGCGATGGCTACACCTTC. It yields the protein CASSLRSQGDGYTF.

This chain connects TRBV13 to TRBJ2-3; tentative D call: TRBD2 (6 bases). V was pared by 6 bases and J by 4 bases, with 14 bases between. The CDR3 covers 14 residues. Germline assignment: CDR1 PRHDT and CDR2 FYEKMQ (reference sequence). CDR3 sequence (DNA): TGTGCCAGCAGGCTATTCGGGAGCGCAGATACGCAGTATTTT. Encoded protein: CASRLFGSADTQYF.

V is TRBV6-4 and J is TRBJ2-1; maybe TRBD2 (5 bases). Germline-derived CDR1 and CDR2 are MRHNA and SNTAGT. The CDR3 is 14 residues long. V dropped 3 bases and J dropped 4 bases, with 10 bases sitting between them. CDR3 bases: TGTGCCAGCAGTGAACGAGGGCAGTACAATGAGCAGTTCTTC. Translation gives CASSERGQYNEQFF.

This chain links TRBV14 with TRBJ2-1; TRBD1 agrees at 7 bases. The J segment lost 5 bases and the V segment lost 0 bases, leaving 4 bases of the junction unmatched. CDR1 and CDR2 from the germline V gene are SGHDN and FVKESK. There are 15 residues in the CDR3. The CDR3 reads CASSQDTTGDNEQFF. In DNA, the CDR3 is TGTGCCAGCAGCCAAGATACTACAGGGGACAATGAGCAGTTCTTC. The full variable domain, with the rest looked up from reference TRBV14 and TRBJ2-1, is EAGVTQFPSHSVIEKGQTVTLRCDPISGHDNLYWYRRVMGKEIKFLLHFVKESKQDESGMPNNRFLAERTGGTYSTLKVQPAELEDSGVYFCASSQDTTGDNEQFFGPGTRLTVL.

About this clone itself: The sample contains more than one DNA sequence encoding this CDR3. The gene calls are TRBV4-1 and TRBJ2-1; 7 bases match TRBD2. Germline V gives CDR1 MGHRA, CDR2 YSYEKL. The V gene end was trimmed by 4 bases and the J gene end by 7 bases; junction bases not matched to a gene: 16. The CDR3 sequence is 17 residues long. The CDR3 DNA is TGCGCCAGCAGCCCCCACCACAGAGGACTAGTGGGTAATGAGCAGTTCTTC. It is translated as CASSPHHRGLVGNEQFF.

This chain uses TRBV7-9 with TRBJ2-3; D might be TRBD1 (5 bases). Germline V gives CDR1 SEHNR, CDR2 FQNEAQ (reference sequence). This CDR3 region has 15 residues. Trimming removed 5 bases from V and 2 bases from J, with 14 bases in between. The CDR3 DNA reads TGTGCCAGCAGCCCGATGGACGGACACACAGATACGCAGTATTTT. This encodes CASSPMDGHTDTQYF. The full variable domain, completed using reference TRBV7-9 and TRBJ2-3, is DTGVSQNPRHKITKRGQNVTFRCDPISEHNRLYWYRQTLGQGPEFLTYFQNEAQLEKSRLLSDRFSAERPKGSFSTLEIQRTEQGDSAMYLCASSPMDGHTDTQYFGPGTRLTVL.

The rearrangement links TRBV28 to TRBJ1-1, with D hard to call. The CDR3 is 14 amino acids. V dropped 5 bases and J dropped 3 bases, with 13 bases sitting between them. Germline lookup yields CDR1 MDHEN and CDR2 SYDVKM. CDR3 residues: CASSLTRRDTEAFF. Here the CDR3 DNA reads TGTGCCAGCAGTCTGACCCGTCGGGACACTGAAGCTTTCTTT.

The rearrangement links TRBV2 to TRBJ1-3, with D possibly being TRBD1 (5 bases). The CDR3 is 15 residues long. The V and J ends lost 11 bases and 2 bases respectively, with 19 bases between them. The germline V gene has CDR1 SNHLY and CDR2 FYNNEI. The CDR3 sequence: CALPRGGIAGNTIYF. CDR3 DNA sequence: TGTGCCTTACCAAGGGGAGGGATCGCTGGAAACACCATATATTTT.